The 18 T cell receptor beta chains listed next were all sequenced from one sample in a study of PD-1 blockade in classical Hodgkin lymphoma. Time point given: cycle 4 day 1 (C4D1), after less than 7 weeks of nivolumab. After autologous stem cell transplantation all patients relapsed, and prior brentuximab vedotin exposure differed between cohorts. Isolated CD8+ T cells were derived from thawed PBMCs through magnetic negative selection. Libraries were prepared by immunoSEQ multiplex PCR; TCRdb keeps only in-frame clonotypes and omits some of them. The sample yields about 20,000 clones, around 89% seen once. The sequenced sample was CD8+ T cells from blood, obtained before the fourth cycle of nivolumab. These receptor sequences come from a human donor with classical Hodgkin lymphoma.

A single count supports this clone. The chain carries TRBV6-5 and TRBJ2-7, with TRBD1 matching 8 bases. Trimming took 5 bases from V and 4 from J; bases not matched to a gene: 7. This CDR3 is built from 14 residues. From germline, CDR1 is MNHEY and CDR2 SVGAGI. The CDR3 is CASSLDRGGYEQYF. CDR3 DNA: TGTGCCAGCAGTCTCGACAGGGGAGGTTACGAGCAGTACTTC.

CDR3 protein: CASGGREAFF. DNA of the CDR3: TGTGCCAGCGGGGGCCGTGAGGCTTTCTTT. V gene TRBV2 combines with J gene TRBJ1-1; weak D call: TRBD1 (6 bases). The CDR3 covers 10 residues. V was shortened by 8 bases and J by 11 bases, with 12 bases between the two germline ends. Germline loops: CDR1 SNHLY, CDR2 FYNNEI.

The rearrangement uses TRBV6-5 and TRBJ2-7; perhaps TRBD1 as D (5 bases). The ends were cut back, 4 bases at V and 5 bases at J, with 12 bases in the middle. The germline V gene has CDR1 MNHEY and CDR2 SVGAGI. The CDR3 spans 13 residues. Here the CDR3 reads CASSSVGAHEQYF. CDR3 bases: TGTGCCAGCAGTTCGGTTGGGGCCCACGAGCAGTACTTC.

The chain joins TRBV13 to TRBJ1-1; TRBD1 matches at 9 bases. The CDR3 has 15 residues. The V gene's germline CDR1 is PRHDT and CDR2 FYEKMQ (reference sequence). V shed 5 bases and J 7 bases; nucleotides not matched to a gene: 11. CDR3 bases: TGTGCCAGCAGCCTAGAGGGACAGGGTAGAATTGAAGCTTTCTTT. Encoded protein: CASSLEGQGRIEAFF.

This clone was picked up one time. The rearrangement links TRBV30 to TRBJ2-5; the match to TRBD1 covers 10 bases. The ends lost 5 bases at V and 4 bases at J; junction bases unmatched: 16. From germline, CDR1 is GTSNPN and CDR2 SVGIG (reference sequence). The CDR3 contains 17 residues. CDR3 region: CAWGEGTGVFSRETQYF. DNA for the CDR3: TGTGCCTGGGGAGAGGGGACAGGGGTCTTTTCTCGAGAGACCCAGTACTTC.

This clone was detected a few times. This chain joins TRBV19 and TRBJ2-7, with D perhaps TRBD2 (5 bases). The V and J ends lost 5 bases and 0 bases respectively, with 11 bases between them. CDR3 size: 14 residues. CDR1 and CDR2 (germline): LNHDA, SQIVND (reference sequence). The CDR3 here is CASSPVRGSYEQYF. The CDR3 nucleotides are TGTGCCAGTAGTCCTGTACGGGGCTCCTACGAGCAGTACTTC.

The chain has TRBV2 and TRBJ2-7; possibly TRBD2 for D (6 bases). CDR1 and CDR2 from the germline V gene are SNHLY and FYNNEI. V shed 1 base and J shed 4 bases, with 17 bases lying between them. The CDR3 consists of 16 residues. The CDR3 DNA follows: TGTGCCAGCAGTGAAGGGTGGGGGGACCACAGATACGAGCAGTACTTC. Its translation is CASSEGWGDHRYEQYF. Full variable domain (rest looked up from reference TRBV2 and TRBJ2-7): EPEVTQTPSHQVTQMGQEVILRCVPISNHLYFYWYRQILGQKVEFLVSFYNNEISEKSEIFDDQFSVERPDGSNFTLKIRSTKLEDSAMYFCASSEGWGDHRYEQYFGPGTRLTVT.

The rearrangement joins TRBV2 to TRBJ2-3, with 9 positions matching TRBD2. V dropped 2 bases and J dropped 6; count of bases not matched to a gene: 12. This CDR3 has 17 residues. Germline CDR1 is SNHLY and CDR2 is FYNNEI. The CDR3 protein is CASSERLAGAVGDTQYF. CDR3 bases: TGTGCCAGCAGTGAACGTTTAGCGGGAGCCGTCGGGGATACGCAGTATTTT.

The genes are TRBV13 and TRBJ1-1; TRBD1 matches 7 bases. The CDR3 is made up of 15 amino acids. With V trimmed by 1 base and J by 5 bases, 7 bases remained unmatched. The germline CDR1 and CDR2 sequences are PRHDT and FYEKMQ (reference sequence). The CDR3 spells CASSLEMDRWTEAFF. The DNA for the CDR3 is TGTGCCAGCAGCTTAGAGATGGACAGGTGGACTGAAGCTTTCTTT.

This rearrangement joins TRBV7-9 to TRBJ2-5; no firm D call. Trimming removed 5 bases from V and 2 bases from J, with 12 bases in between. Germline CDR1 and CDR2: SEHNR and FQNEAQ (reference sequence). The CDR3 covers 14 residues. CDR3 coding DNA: TGTGCCAGCAGCATCGGACGTACGCAAGAGACCCAGTACTTC. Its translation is CASSIGRTQETQYF.

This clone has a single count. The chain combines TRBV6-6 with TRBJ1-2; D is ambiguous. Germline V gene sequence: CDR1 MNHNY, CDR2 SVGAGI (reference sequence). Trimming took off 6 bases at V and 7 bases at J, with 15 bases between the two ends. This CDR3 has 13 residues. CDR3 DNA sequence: TGTGCCAGCAGCGGACTCTTAACTATTGGCTACACCTTC. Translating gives CASSGLLTIGYTF.

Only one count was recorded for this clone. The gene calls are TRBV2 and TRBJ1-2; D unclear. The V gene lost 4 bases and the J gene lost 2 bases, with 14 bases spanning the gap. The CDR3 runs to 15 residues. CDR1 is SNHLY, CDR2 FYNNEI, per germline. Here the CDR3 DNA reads TGTGCCAGCAGTGGTTGGGTGGAGGAGAACTATGGCTACACCTTC. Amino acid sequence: CASSGWVEENYGYTF.

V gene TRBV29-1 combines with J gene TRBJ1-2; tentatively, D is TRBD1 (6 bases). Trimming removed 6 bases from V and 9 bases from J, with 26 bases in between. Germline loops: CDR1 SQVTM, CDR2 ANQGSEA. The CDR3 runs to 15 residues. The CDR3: CSVRDTESVQARYTF. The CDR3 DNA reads TGCAGCGTCCGGGACACAGAATCCGTACAAGCTCGCTACACCTTC.

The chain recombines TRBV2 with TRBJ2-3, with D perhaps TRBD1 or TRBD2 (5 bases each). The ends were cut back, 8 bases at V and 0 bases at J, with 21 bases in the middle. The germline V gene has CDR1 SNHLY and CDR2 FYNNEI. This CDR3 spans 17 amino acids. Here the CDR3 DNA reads TGTGCCAGCTTAGGGACGGATCCCTACCCTAGCACAGATACGCAGTATTTT. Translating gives CASLGTDPYPSTDTQYF.

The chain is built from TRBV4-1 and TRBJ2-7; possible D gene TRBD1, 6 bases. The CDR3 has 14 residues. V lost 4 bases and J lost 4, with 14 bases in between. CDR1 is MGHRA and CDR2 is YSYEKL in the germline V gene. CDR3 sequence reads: CASSLGHPNYEQYF. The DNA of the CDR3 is TGCGCCAGCAGCCTGGGACACCCCAATTACGAGCAGTACTTC.

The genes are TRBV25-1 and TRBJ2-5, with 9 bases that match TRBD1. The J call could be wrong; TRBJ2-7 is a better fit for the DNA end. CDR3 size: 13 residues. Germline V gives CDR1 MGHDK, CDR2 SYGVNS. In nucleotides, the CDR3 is TGTGCCAGCCTGGGACAGGGCGCCTACGAGCAGTACTTC. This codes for CASLGQGAYEQYF.

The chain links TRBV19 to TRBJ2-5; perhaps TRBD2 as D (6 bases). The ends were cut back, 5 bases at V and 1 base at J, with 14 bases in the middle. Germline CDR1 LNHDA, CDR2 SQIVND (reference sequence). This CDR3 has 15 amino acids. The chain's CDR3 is CASSPPGTFQETQYF. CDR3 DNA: TGTGCCAGTAGTCCCCCAGGGACTTTCCAAGAGACCCAGTACTTC. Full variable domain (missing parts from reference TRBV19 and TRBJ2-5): DGGITQSPKYLFRKEGQNVTLSCEQNLNHDAMYWYRQDPGQGLRLIYYSQIVNDFQKGDIAEGYSVSREKKESFPLTVTSAQKNPTAFYLCASSPPGTFQETQYFGPGTRLLVL.

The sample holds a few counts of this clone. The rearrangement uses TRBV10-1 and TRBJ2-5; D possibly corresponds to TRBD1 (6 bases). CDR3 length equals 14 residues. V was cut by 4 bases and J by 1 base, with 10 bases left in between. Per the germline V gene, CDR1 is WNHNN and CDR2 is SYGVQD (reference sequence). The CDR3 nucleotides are TGCGCCAGCAGTGCACAGGGTTCCCAAGAGACCCAGTACTTC. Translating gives CASSAQGSQETQYF.